This T cell receptor beta chain was captured in a study of siplizumab effects on memory and regulatory T cells. Study-wide points: To unstimulated subsets, only a minor fraction of alloreactive clones could be mapped. Controls showed an average of roughly 25% Treg-derived mappable alloreactive CD4+ clones, while siplizumab showed about 69%. Suppressive activity of Tregs proliferating in siplizumab cultures remained unconfirmed.

It was about 100,000 TCR templates that were assayed per sample. The table came from immunoSEQ multiplex PCR; TCRdb's copy has only in-frame clones and leaves some out. The table includes roughly 60,000 clones, approximately 95% detected once. The CDR3 covers 14 residues. The V segment lost 0 bases and the J segment 15 bases; nucleotides outside the gene matches: 6. CDR1 is MGHDK, CDR2 SYGVNS, per germline. A remark on this clone: The target antigen is unknown.

J is TRBJ2-1 and V is TRBV25-1; 12 bases map to TRBD2. Sequenced input: CD8+ T cells sorted from blood. The sequence was obtained from a human donor in good health. The CDR3 loop is CASSEYRTSGIRFF. In DNA, the CDR3 is TGTGCCAGCAGTGAATATCGGACTAGCGGGATAAGGTTCTTC.